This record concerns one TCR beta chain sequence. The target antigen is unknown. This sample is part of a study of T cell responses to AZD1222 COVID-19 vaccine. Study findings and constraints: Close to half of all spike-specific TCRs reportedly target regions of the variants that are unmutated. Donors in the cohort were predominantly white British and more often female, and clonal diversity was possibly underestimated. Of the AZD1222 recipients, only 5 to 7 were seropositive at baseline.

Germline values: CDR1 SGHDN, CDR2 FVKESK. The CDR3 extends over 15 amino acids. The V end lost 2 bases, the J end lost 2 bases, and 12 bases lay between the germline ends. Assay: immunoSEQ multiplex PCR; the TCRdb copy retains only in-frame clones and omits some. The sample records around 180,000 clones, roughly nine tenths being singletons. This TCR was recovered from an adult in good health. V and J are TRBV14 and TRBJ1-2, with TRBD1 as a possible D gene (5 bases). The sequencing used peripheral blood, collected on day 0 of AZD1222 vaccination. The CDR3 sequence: CASSQSWGANYGYTF. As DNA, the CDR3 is TGTGCCAGCAGCCAAAGCTGGGGCGCCAACTATGGCTACACCTTC. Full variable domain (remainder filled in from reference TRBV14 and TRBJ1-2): EAGVTQFPSHSVIEKGQTVTLRCDPISGHDNLYWYRRVMGKEIKFLLHFVKESKQDESGMPNNRFLAERTGGTYSTLKVQPAELEDSGVYFCASSQSWGANYGYTFGSGTRLTVV.